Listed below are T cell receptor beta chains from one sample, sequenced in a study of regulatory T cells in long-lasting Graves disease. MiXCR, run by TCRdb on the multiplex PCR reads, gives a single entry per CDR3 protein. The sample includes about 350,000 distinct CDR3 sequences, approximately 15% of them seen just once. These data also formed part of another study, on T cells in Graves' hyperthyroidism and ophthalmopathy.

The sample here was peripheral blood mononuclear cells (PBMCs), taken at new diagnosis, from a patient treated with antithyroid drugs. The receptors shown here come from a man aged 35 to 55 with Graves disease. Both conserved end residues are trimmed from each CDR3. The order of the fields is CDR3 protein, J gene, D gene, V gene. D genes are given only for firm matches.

CDR3: SARKGQIPYEQY
J: TRBJ2-7
D: TRBD1
V: TRBV20-1

CDR3: SARGDREVRGYT
J: TRBJ1-2
D: TRBD1
V: TRBV20-1

CDR3: ASTPYRGKAKNIQY
J: TRBJ2-4
D: TRBD1
V: TRBV28

CDR3: ASSLLDSNSPLH
J: TRBJ1-6
D: -
V: TRBV12-3/TRBV12-4

CDR3: ASSRRDRVYEQY
J: TRBJ2-7
D: -
V: TRBV7-2

CDR3: ASSEGRVSVSGAF
J: TRBJ1-1
D: -
V: TRBV2

CDR3: ASSLGGGGQETQY
J: TRBJ2-5
D: TRBD2
V: TRBV7-2

CDR3: ASNLGVAGGQETQY
J: TRBJ2-5
D: TRBD2
V: TRBV12-3/TRBV12-4

CDR3: AWTQGNQPQH
J: TRBJ1-5
D: TRBD1
V: TRBV30

CDR3: SARGKLARETQY
J: TRBJ2-5
D: TRBD2
V: TRBV20-1

CDR3: ASSFRVGVRQF
J: TRBJ2-1
D: -
V: TRBV28

CDR3: ASSPLGTAYGYT
J: TRBJ1-2
D: -
V: TRBV27

CDR3: SARDYRADDTQY
J: TRBJ2-3
D: -
V: TRBV20-1

CDR3: ASSIQGAVTEAF
J: TRBJ1-1
D: TRBD1
V: TRBV27

CDR3: ASSSLRGSSYEQY
J: TRBJ2-7
D: -
V: TRBV5-1

CDR3: ASSLAGFSYNEQF
J: TRBJ2-1
D: -
V: TRBV5-1

CDR3: ASSLASGDFVQY
J: TRBJ2-7
D: -
V: TRBV5-1

CDR3: ASSLRLRQGASEAF
J: TRBJ1-1
D: TRBD1
V: TRBV5-1

CDR3: ASSRTSGGTDTQY
J: TRBJ2-3
D: TRBD2
V: TRBV19

CDR3: ASSQDRTFSYEQY
J: TRBJ2-7
D: -
V: TRBV5-1